The 23 T cell receptor beta chains below all came from one sample that was sequenced in a study of blood T cell repertoires in COVID-19. Profiled with immunoSEQ multiplex PCR; TCRdb holds only in-frame clones, not every one. Of more than 100,000 clones in the sample, almost 90% were seen once. Material for sequencing was peripheral blood. All receptors derive from an older woman with COVID-19, enrolled during active disease.

The rearrangement uses TRBV19 and TRBJ2-7; D perhaps matches TRBD1 (6 bases). In germline, CDR1 is LNHDA, CDR2 SQIVND (reference sequence). V lost 5 bases and J lost 2, with 10 bases in between. The length of the CDR3 is 13 residues. The CDR3 DNA follows: TGTGCCAGTAGTTCGAACAGGGCCTACGAGCAGTACTTC. This gives the protein CASSSNRAYEQYF.

The J gene is TRBJ1-2, the V gene TRBV20-1; D unresolved. The CDR3 runs to 11 residues. Trimming pared 0 bases from V and 7 bases from J, leaving 6 bases between. The germline V gene encodes CDR1 DFQATT and CDR2 SNEGSKA (reference sequence). The CDR3 DNA sequence: TGCAGTGCTAGAGATTTGCGTGGCTACACCTTC. The encoded protein is CSARDLRGYTF.

This clone was recorded only once. The rearrangement joins TRBV11-3 to TRBJ2-1; the match to TRBD2 covers 8 bases. The CDR3 totals 16 residues. Germline-derived CDR1 and CDR2 are SGHNT and YENEEA. With V trimmed by 4 bases and J by 8 bases, 13 bases remained unmatched. This chain's CDR3 is CASSSRGGLSSDEQFF. The CDR3 bases are TGTGCCAGCAGCTCTCGCGGGGGGCTATCTAGCGATGAGCAGTTCTTC.

The chain combines TRBV7-3 with TRBJ2-1; 11 bases are a match to TRBD1. V lost 5 bases to trimming and J lost 10 bases; unmatched junction nucleotides: 7. The CDR3 runs to 14 residues. Germline V gene lookup returns CDR1 SGHTA and CDR2 FQGTGA. CDR3 sequence: CASSPGTGGTEQFF. In nucleotides, the CDR3 is TGTGCCAGCAGCCCCGGGACAGGGGGGACCGAGCAGTTCTTC.

This sequence joins TRBV7-9 and TRBJ1-3, with D possibly matching TRBD1 (5 bases). The CDR3 is made up of 19 amino acids. The germline CDR1 and CDR2 sequences are SEHNR and FQNEAQ (reference sequence). V lost 2 bases, J lost 2 bases, and 22 bases lay in between. CDR3 residues: CASSLWQGLGQSAGNTIYF. The CDR3 DNA reads as TGTGCCAGCAGCTTATGGCAGGGATTAGGTCAGTCGGCTGGAAACACCATATATTTT.

The chain combines TRBV15 with TRBJ2-5, with 12 bases that match TRBD2. V dropped 0 bases and J dropped 5; count of bases not matched to a gene: 10. The V gene's germline CDR1 is LNHNV and CDR2 YYDKDF (reference sequence). The CDR3 runs 18 residues. The CDR3 is CATSRDLTSGGFRETQYF. CDR3 bases: TGTGCCACCAGCAGAGATCTCACTAGCGGGGGGTTTAGGGAGACCCAGTACTTC.

This chain uses TRBV7-2 with TRBJ2-7; possibly TRBD1 for D (5 bases). The CDR3 loop spans 14 amino acids. Germline CDR1 SGHTA, CDR2 FQGNSA. V lost 2 bases and J lost 2, with 10 bases in between. This chain's CDR3 is CASSLIGVAYEQYF. The DNA of the CDR3 is TGTGCCAGCAGCTTAATAGGGGTGGCCTACGAGCAGTACTTC.

This clone came up once. The chain couples TRBV5-8 to TRBJ2-1, with D possibly TRBD1 on 7 matching bases. CDR1 SGHTS and CDR2 YDEGEE come from the germline V gene. Trimming cost V 0 bases and J 3 bases, with 13 bases left between them. There are 16 residues in the CDR3. The DNA for the CDR3 is TGTGCCAGCAGCTTGGCGGCAGGGGGGTTCTACAATGAGCAGTTCTTC. Its translation is CASSLAAGGFYNEQFF.

This chain connects TRBV19 to TRBJ1-4, with a weak D call TRBD1 (6 bases). CDR3 length: 15 residues. CDR1 is LNHDA, CDR2 SQIVND, per germline (reference sequence). The V gene lost 2 bases and the J gene lost 7 bases, with 14 bases spanning the gap. The CDR3 region is CASSIYRVQGEKLFF. The CDR3 DNA reads as TGTGCCAGTAGTATATACAGGGTGCAGGGTGAAAAACTGTTTTTT.

This rearrangement joins TRBV7-2 to TRBJ1-2; D ambiguous. V gave up 5 bases and J gave up 5 bases, with 15 bases separating them. CDR3 size: 14 residues. CDR1 is SGHTA, CDR2 FQGNSA, per germline. CDR3 sequence reads: CASSRIGVGYGYTF. The CDR3 DNA sequence: TGTGCCAGCAGCCGGATCGGGGTCGGATATGGCTACACCTTC.

CDR3: CASSYSPVGNQPQHF. Written as DNA, the CDR3 is TGTGCCAGCAGTTACTCCCCTGTAGGCAATCAGCCCCAGCATTTT. The chain joins TRBV6-5 to TRBJ1-5; unclear D gene. The V end lost 0 bases, the J end lost 2 bases, and 8 bases lay between the germline ends. The germline CDR1 and CDR2 sequences are MNHEY and SVGAGI. This CDR3 has 15 residues.

J is TRBJ2-1 and V is TRBV18, with D possibly matching TRBD1 (5 bases). Deletions cut 2 bases from V and 7 bases from J, with 18 bases between. Germline lookup yields CDR1 KGHSH and CDR2 LQKENI. The CDR3 is 16 residues long. The CDR3 protein is CASSPRLQDAGNEQFF. In nucleotides, the CDR3 is TGTGCCAGCTCACCAAGGTTACAGGATGCAGGGAATGAGCAGTTCTTC.

The chain combines TRBV5-6 with TRBJ1-2; 7 bases are shared with TRBD1. Germline V CDR1 and CDR2: SGHDT, YYEEEE. The CDR3 is 13 amino acids. V was clipped by 3 bases and J by 4 bases; unmatched bases: 3. CDR3 nucleotide sequence: TGTGCCAGCAGCTACGGGACAGCCTATGGCTACACCTTC. Protein sequence: CASSYGTAYGYTF.

In this sample, this clone turned up once. The rearrangement uses TRBV3-1 (or the pseudogene TRBV3-2) and TRBJ1-2, with D hard to call. The CDR3 loop spans 13 amino acids. CDR1 is LGHDT and CDR2 is YNNKEL in the germline V gene (reference sequence). V was cut by 1 base and J by 0 bases, with 3 bases left in between. CDR3: CASSQVSNYGYTF. The CDR3 DNA reads TGTGCCAGCAGCCAAGTCTCTAACTATGGCTACACCTTC.

The chain uses TRBV19 and TRBJ2-2; D gene uncertain. CDR3 length: 14 amino acids. From germline, CDR1 is LNHDA and CDR2 SQIVND (reference sequence). V gave up 4 bases and J gave up 1 base, with 7 bases separating them. In nucleotides, the CDR3 is TGTGCCAGTAGTAACAACAGGAACACCGGGGAGCTGTTTTTT. Its translation is CASSNNRNTGELFF. The complete variable domain, with remaining parts taken from reference TRBV19 and TRBJ2-2, reads DGGITQSPKYLFRKEGQNVTLSCEQNLNHDAMYWYRQDPGQGLRLIYYSQIVNDFQKGDIAEGYSVSREKKESFPLTVTSAQKNPTAFYLCASSNNRNTGELFFGEGSRLTVL.

The CDR3 loop is CASSSTGTGSGELFF. In DNA, the CDR3 is TGTGCCAGCAGTTCAACCGGGACAGGGTCGGGGGAGCTGTTTTTT. V is TRBV28 and J is TRBJ2-2; 9 bases agree with TRBD1. Germline values: CDR1 MDHEN, CDR2 SYDVKM. V gave up 4 bases and J gave up 8 bases; unmatched junction bases: 8. This CDR3 is built from 15 residues.

This clone has a handful of counts. J is TRBJ2-3 and V is TRBV6-2 or TRBV6-3, with D tentatively TRBD2 (6 bases). The CDR3 contains 15 residues. Germline V lookup: CDR1 MNHEY, CDR2 SVGEGT. Trimming cost V 6 bases and J 3 bases, with 16 bases left between them. Here the CDR3 reads CASSHASEGTDTQYF. The CDR3 DNA is TGTGCCAGCAGCCACGCTTCGGAGGGGACAGATACGCAGTATTTT.

The V and J genes are TRBV4-3 and TRBJ1-3, with D maybe TRBD1 (6 bases). The V end was cut by 2 bases, the J end by 0 bases, with 14 bases between. This CDR3 is 17 amino acids long. Germline V CDR1 and CDR2: LGHNA, YSLEER. The CDR3 bases are TGCGCCAGCAGCCAATTGGTGACAGGTCGCTCTGGAAACACCATATATTTT. Protein sequence: CASSQLVTGRSGNTIYF.

The chain combines TRBV6-1 with TRBJ1-2; D unclear. CDR3 length: 15 amino acids. CDR1 and CDR2 (germline): MNHNS, SASEGT. Deletions cut 2 bases from V and 6 bases from J, with 16 bases between. The CDR3 spells CASSEPTVRWDGYTF. CDR3 sequence (DNA): TGTGCCAGCAGTGAACCTACAGTCCGTTGGGATGGCTACACCTTC.

The rearrangement uses TRBV5-8 and TRBJ1-5; D gene unclear. The CDR3 covers 13 residues. Per the germline V gene, CDR1 is SGHTS and CDR2 is YDEGEE. The V end was cut by 9 bases, the J end by 4 bases, with 14 bases between. The CDR3 spells CATHTRTNQPQHF. For the CDR3, the DNA is TGTGCCACCCACACCCGGACTAATCAGCCCCAGCATTTT.

The chain is built from TRBV7-9 and TRBJ2-5; unclear D gene. CDR3 length equals 12 residues. The V gene's germline CDR1 is SEHNR and CDR2 FQNEAQ (reference sequence). V was trimmed by 5 bases and J by 5 bases, leaving 9 bases between them. The DNA for the CDR3 is TGTGCCAGCAGCGCCGCCCGGGAGACCCAGTACTTC. Translated: CASSAARETQYF.

This clone was counted a single time. V is TRBV6-5 and J is TRBJ1-5; D is ambiguous. V lost 10 bases to trimming and J lost 6 bases, with 16 bases between them. There are 13 residues in the CDR3. Looked up from germline, CDR1 is MNHEY and CDR2 is SVGAGI. CDR3 region: CATRGTVAQPQHF. The CDR3 DNA reads as TGTGCCACCCGCGGAACGGTTGCTCAGCCCCAGCATTTT.

This chain links TRBV6-5 with TRBJ2-2, with D possibly matching TRBD1 (5 bases). The CDR3 sequence is 16 residues long. Trimming removed 0 bases at V and 3 bases at J, with 11 bases between. Germline V CDR1 and CDR2: MNHEY, SVGAGI. CDR3 in amino acids: CASSYSGRVDTGELFF. The DNA for the CDR3 is TGTGCCAGCAGTTACTCGGGCAGGGTTGACACCGGGGAGCTGTTTTTT.